The 8 T cell receptor beta chains given below trace back to one sample, sequenced in a study of T cell responses to AZD1222 COVID-19 vaccine. TCRdb's table, derived via immunoSEQ multiplex PCR, lists solely in-frame clones and lacks some. The profile shows about 160,000 clones, 92% of them singletons. This specimen consisted of peripheral blood, obtained on day 0 of MenACWY control vaccination. These receptors all come from an adult in good health.

The chain uses TRBV10-3 and TRBJ1-3; 9 bases fit TRBD1. This CDR3 comprises 18 residues. Trimming took 7 bases from V and 0 from J; bases not matched to a gene: 13. Germline CDR1 is ENHRY and CDR2 is SYGVKD. The DNA of the CDR3 is TGTGCCATCACCCCCGGGACAGGGCCTCTTAGCTCTGGAAACACCATATATTTT. It yields the protein CAITPGTGPLSSGNTIYF.

The chain couples TRBV28 to TRBJ1-4; TRBD1 aligns across 8 bases. The CDR3 is made up of 15 amino acids. Unmatched junction bases numbered 6, after V lost 4 bases and J lost 5 bases. CDR1 is MDHEN and CDR2 is SYDVKM in the germline V gene. DNA of the CDR3: TGTGCCAGCAGTTACCAACAGGGGGTGAATGAAAAACTGTTTTTT. Its protein product is CASSYQQGVNEKLFF.

This rearrangement joins TRBV12-3 or TRBV12-4 to TRBJ2-7; no clear D gene. The length of the CDR3 is 11 residues. V shed 5 bases and J shed 2 bases, with 4 bases lying between them. As DNA, the CDR3 is TGTGCCAGCAGTCTTACCTACGAGCAGTACTTC. It encodes CASSLTYEQYF.

J is TRBJ1-1 and V is TRBV18; 8 nucleotides align to TRBD1. The CDR3 consists of 14 residues. The trim removed 4 bases at V and 5 bases at J, leaving 6 bases unmatched. The germline V gene has CDR1 KGHSH and CDR2 LQKENI. DNA for the CDR3: TGTGCCAGCTCACTAGGGACAGGAGGGACTGAAGCTTTCTTT. This codes for CASSLGTGGTEAFF.

The CDR3 bases are TGCGCCAGCAGCTTGAACGCAGTCAATGTGAACACTGAAGCTTTCTTT. Encoded protein: CASSLNAVNVNTEAFF. V and J are TRBV5-1 and TRBJ1-1; unclear D gene. Per the germline V gene, CDR1 is SGHRS and CDR2 is YFSETQ. CDR3 length equals 16 residues. V dropped 1 base and J dropped 0 bases, with 13 bases sitting between them.

In the case of this clone: Its ends do not fully match the called genes, so a read error is possible. The V and J genes are TRBV30 and TRBJ1-1; D gene unclear. CDR3 length: 15 amino acids. The germline V gene has CDR1 GTSNPN and CDR2 SVGIG (reference sequence). CDR3 coding DNA: TGTGCCTGGAGTCCCAGATTGGGGAGGAACGCTGAAGCTTTCTTT. It encodes CAWSPRLGRNAEAFF.

The chain links TRBV27 to TRBJ2-7; tentative D call: TRBD2 (6 bases). The CDR3 covers 12 residues. Trimming removed 3 bases from V and 6 bases from J, with 9 bases in between. The germline V gene has CDR1 MNHEY and CDR2 SMNVEV (reference sequence). DNA for the CDR3: TGTGCCAGCAGTTTTCAGGGAGGCGAGCAGTACTTC. Protein: CASSFQGGEQYF.

The chain recombines TRBV3-1 (or the pseudogene TRBV3-2) with TRBJ2-5; D is perhaps TRBD1 or TRBD2 (5 bases each). The CDR3 consists of 15 residues. Trimming pared 2 bases from V and 5 bases from J, leaving 15 bases between. Per the germline V gene, CDR1 is LGHDT and CDR2 is YNNKEL (reference sequence). This CDR3 reads CASSQTVGRDETQYF. Written as DNA, the CDR3 is TGTGCCAGCAGCCAAACAGTCGGCAGGGACGAGACCCAGTACTTC.